This TCR beta chain was obtained from a study of low-dose radiotherapy and immunotherapy resistance in tumors. Overall study context: Cohort 1 was treated with 0.5 Gy per fraction at 2-week intervals, amounting to 6.5 Gy overall.

With TRAV- and TRBV-specific primers, first-strand cDNA was made, covering the alpha and beta chains. The authors ran around 18 PCR cycles to amplify TCRs with a constant-region primer and V-primer adapter. TCRdb independently ran MiXCR on the reads; one entry per CDR3 protein. The sample lists about 60,000 distinct CDR3 sequences; 25% were seen once. The time point denotes: before trial treatment. Low-dose radiotherapy and low-dose cyclophosphamide, together with aspirin, ipilimumab and nivolumab, were given to donors. Eligibility required advanced solid tumors lacking tumor-infiltrating lymphocytes. Germline V CDR1 and CDR2: SQVTM, ANQGSEA. This CDR3 is 13 amino acids long. The ends were cut back, 5 bases at V and 3 bases at J, with 11 bases in the middle.

The source is a male donor with prostate cancer. V is TRBV29-1 and J is TRBJ1-5; D not certain. The sample in question was PBMCs, obtained before treatment. The CDR3 here is CSVRAANNQPQHF. The DNA of the CDR3 is TGCAGCGTTCGGGCAGCGAACAATCAGCCCCAGCATTTT.